This is a list of T cell receptor beta chains from one sample in a study of low-dose radiotherapy and immunotherapy resistance in tumors. TCRdb reprocessed the reads via MiXCR and lists one record per CDR3 protein. Among some 46,000 distinct CDR3 sequences listed, about 25% were seen once. The sequenced sample was PBMCs, obtained after low-dose radiotherapy plus immunotherapy. Receptors were obtained from a male donor with prostate cancer. Each CDR3 is given with its conserved first and last residue. Fields, in order: J gene, D gene, V gene, clone size, CDR3 protein, CDR3 DNA. The D gene is left open where the match is weak. Some rows mark clone size as missing; the rest say once, few, many or name a class of expanded clone.

j_gene: TRBJ2-7
d_gene: TRBD1
v_gene: TRBV29-1
abundance: many
CDR3aa: CSVEPGQGAYEQYF
CDR3nt: TGCAGCGTTGAACCGGGACAGGGGGCCTACGAGCAGTACTTC

j_gene: TRBJ2-3
d_gene: TRBD2
v_gene: TRBV20-1
abundance: many
CDR3aa: CSAESPRTSGTTDTQYF
CDR3nt: TGCAGTGCTGAATCCCCGCGGACTAGCGGGACCACAGATACGCAGTATTTT

j_gene: TRBJ1-1
d_gene: TRBD1
v_gene: TRBV5-4
abundance: many
CDR3aa: CASSLDRGGPEAFF
CDR3nt: TGTGCCAGCAGCTTGGACAGGGGGGGTCCTGAAGCTTTCTTT

j_gene: TRBJ1-6
d_gene: NA
v_gene: TRBV19
abundance: many
CDR3aa: CAVKDTKGNSPLHF
CDR3nt: TGTGCCGTAAAGGACACAAAGGGGAATTCACCCCTCCACTTT

j_gene: TRBJ1-4
d_gene: TRBD1
v_gene: TRBV20-1
abundance: many
CDR3aa: CSAIRDRDANEKLFF
CDR3nt: TGCAGTGCCATACGGGACAGGGACGCTAATGAAAAACTGTTTTTT

j_gene: TRBJ2-7
d_gene: TRBD1
v_gene: TRBV29-1
abundance: many
CDR3aa: CSGRAGGARDEQYF
CDR3nt: TGCAGCGGGCGGGCAGGGGGCGCCCGCGACGAGCAGTACTTC

j_gene: TRBJ2-5
d_gene: TRBD1
v_gene: TRBV5-5
abundance: many
CDR3aa: CASSLEGTGETQYF
CDR3nt: TGTGCCAGCAGCTTGGAAGGGACAGGAGAGACCCAGTACTTC

j_gene: TRBJ2-2
d_gene: NA
v_gene: TRBV5-1
abundance: NA
CDR3aa: CASSWAGSAGAGELFF
CDR3nt: TGCGCCAGCAGCTGGGCAGGGTCGGCAGGGGCCGGGGAGCTGTTTTTT

j_gene: TRBJ1-1
d_gene: NA
v_gene: TRBV5-1
abundance: many
CDR3aa: CASSLAVNTEAFF
CDR3nt: TGCGCCAGCAGCTTGGCCGTGAACACTGAAGCTTTCTTT

j_gene: TRBJ2-2
d_gene: NA
v_gene: TRBV6-5
abundance: many
CDR3aa: CASSYRLPNTGELFF
CDR3nt: TGTGCCAGCAGTTACAGGCTACCCAACACCGGGGAGCTGTTTTTT

j_gene: TRBJ2-5
d_gene: NA
v_gene: TRBV7-5
abundance: NA
CDR3aa: CISVPAPYFTQYF
CDR3nt: NA

j_gene: TRBJ2-1
d_gene: NA
v_gene: TRBV4-1
abundance: many
CDR3aa: CASSQEHMSSYNEQFF
CDR3nt: TGCGCCAGCAGCCAGGAACACATGAGCTCCTACAATGAGCAGTTCTTC

j_gene: TRBJ2-7
d_gene: TRBD2
v_gene: TRBV6-2/TRBV6-3
abundance: many
CDR3aa: CASNRAGSSYEQYF
CDR3nt: TGTGCCAGCAACCGAGCGGGAAGCTCCTACGAGCAGTACTTC

j_gene: TRBJ2-7
d_gene: NA
v_gene: TRBV27
abundance: many
CDR3aa: CASSSLYEQYF
CDR3nt: TGTGCCAGCAGTTCCCTCTACGAGCAGTACTTC

j_gene: TRBJ1-1
d_gene: NA
v_gene: TRBV12-3/TRBV12-4
abundance: NA
CDR3aa: CASTNDRYTEAFF
CDR3nt: TGTGCCAGCACCAACGACAGGTATACTGAAGCTTTCTTT

j_gene: TRBJ1-2
d_gene: NA
v_gene: TRBV6-1
abundance: many
CDR3aa: CASSEWDGYTF
CDR3nt: TGTGCCAGCAGTGAATGGGACGGCTACACCTTC

j_gene: TRBJ1-1
d_gene: NA
v_gene: TRBV3-1
abundance: NA
CDR3aa: CASSYPGPNTEAFF
CDR3nt: TGTGCCAGCAGCTACCCGGGACCGAACACTGAAGCTTTCTTT

j_gene: TRBJ1-1
d_gene: NA
v_gene: TRBV7-9
abundance: many
CDR3aa: CASSAPPDGAFF
CDR3nt: TGTGCCAGCAGCGCCCCCCCCGACGGAGCTTTCTTT

j_gene: TRBJ2-2
d_gene: TRBD1
v_gene: TRBV20-1
abundance: few
CDR3aa: CSAPWGTGFSTGELFF
CDR3nt: TGCAGTGCTCCTTGGGGGACAGGGTTTAGCACCGGGGAGCTGTTTTTT

j_gene: TRBJ1-3
d_gene: NA
v_gene: TRBV6-2/TRBV6-3
abundance: many
CDR3aa: CASDKQGFGNTIYF
CDR3nt: TGTGCCAGCGACAAGCAAGGGTTTGGAAACACCATATATTTT

j_gene: TRBJ2-1
d_gene: NA
v_gene: TRBV3-1
abundance: many
CDR3aa: CASSQNPGELNEQFF
CDR3nt: TGTGCCAGCAGCCAAAACCCGGGAGAACTAAATGAGCAGTTCTTC

j_gene: TRBJ2-1
d_gene: NA
v_gene: TRBV6-5
abundance: few
CDR3aa: CASSYSRGFNSYNEQFF
CDR3nt: TGTGCCAGCAGTTACTCGAGGGGGTTCAACTCCTACAATGAGCAGTTCTTC

j_gene: TRBJ1-1
d_gene: TRBD1
v_gene: TRBV6-6
abundance: NA
CDR3aa: CASSRQGAEAFF
CDR3nt: TGTGCCAGCAGTCGTCAGGGGGCTGAAGCTTTCTTT

j_gene: TRBJ1-2
d_gene: NA
v_gene: TRBV6-6
abundance: many
CDR3aa: CASSPDPNYGYTF
CDR3nt: TGTGCCAGCAGCCCCGACCCAAACTATGGCTACACCTTC